Below are 5 T cell receptor beta chains sequenced from a single sample in a study of T cell responses to AZD1222 COVID-19 vaccine. The protocol was immunoSEQ multiplex PCR, while the TCRdb copy is restricted to in-frame clones and leaves out a portion. The sample lists roughly 160,000 clones; about 83% were seen once. Sequenced here: peripheral blood, sampled 28 days after the second AZD1222 dose. The receptors shown here come from an adult who received the AZD1222 COVID-19 vaccine.

V usage is TRBV14 and J usage is TRBJ1-1; D is unresolved. Trimming stripped 1 base from V and 0 bases from J, with 12 bases between. Germline V gives CDR1 SGHDN, CDR2 FVKESK. The CDR3 covers 16 residues. The CDR3 spells CASSQGSDTLNTEAFF. The CDR3 DNA reads TGTGCCAGCAGCCAAGGTAGCGACACCTTGAACACTGAAGCTTTCTTT.

The CDR3 coding sequence is TGTGCCAGCAGTCCCGGACAGGGAGGATACAATGAGCAGTTCTTC. This codes for CASSPGQGGYNEQFF. This rearrangement joins TRBV6-4 to TRBJ2-1; 8 bases map to TRBD1. CDR1 and CDR2 (germline): MRHNA, SNTAGT. The CDR3 is 15 residues long. V was pared by 5 bases and J by 4 bases, with 7 bases of the junction left unmatched.

The chain joins TRBV6-2 or TRBV6-3 to TRBJ1-3; 7 bases are shared with TRBD1. The CDR3 has 15 residues. Germline-derived CDR1 and CDR2 are MNHEY and SVGEGT. V lost 1 base to trimming and J lost 2 bases; unmatched junction nucleotides: 2. This chain's CDR3 is CASSYFQGAGNTIYF. CDR3 coding DNA: TGTGCCAGCAGTTACTTCCAGGGGGCTGGAAACACCATATATTTT.

This rearrangement joins TRBV5-3 to TRBJ2-1, with D maybe TRBD2 (6 bases). TRBV5-3 belongs to the ORF category, with a function that is uncertain. V was trimmed by 4 bases and J by 8 bases, leaving 22 bases between them. There are 16 residues in the CDR3. For the CDR3, the DNA is TGTGCCAGAAGCCCCTTTGTAGCGGTGACCTGGGATGAGCAGTTCTTC. Translating gives CARSPFVAVTWDEQFF.

The J gene is TRBJ2-7, the V gene TRBV24-1; D is ambiguous. The V end lost 4 bases, the J end lost 3 bases, and 6 bases lay between the germline ends. The CDR3 has 12 amino acids. Germline CDR1 reads KGHDR; CDR2 reads SFDVKD. Here the CDR3 DNA reads TGTGCCACCAGTGAGTTCTACTACGAGCAGTACTTC. Its translation: CATSEFYYEQYF.